The sequence of this TCR beta chain was determined in a study of blood T cell repertoires in COVID-19. About the study: Donors in the United States, Italy and Spain gave samples during acute or convalescent COVID-19.

V was pared by 4 bases and J by 5 bases, with 16 bases between. Germline values: CDR1 SGHNT, CDR2 YYREEE (reference sequence). CDR3 size: 14 residues. Categorization into cohorts depended on clinical history that participants reported. TCRdb's table, derived via immunoSEQ multiplex PCR, lists solely in-frame clones and lacks some. The sample holds about 170,000 clones, approximately 87% seen once. Sample: PBMCs or T cells enriched from blood (not recorded which). The receptor comes from a woman between 45 and 60 years old who had recovered from COVID-19. V and J are TRBV5-4 and TRBJ2-7; the D gene is possibly TRBD2 (6 bases). The CDR3 DNA reads TGTGCCAGCAGCGGGGGAGGCAGGGACCACGAGCAGTACGTC. Amino acid sequence: CASSGGGRDHEQYV.